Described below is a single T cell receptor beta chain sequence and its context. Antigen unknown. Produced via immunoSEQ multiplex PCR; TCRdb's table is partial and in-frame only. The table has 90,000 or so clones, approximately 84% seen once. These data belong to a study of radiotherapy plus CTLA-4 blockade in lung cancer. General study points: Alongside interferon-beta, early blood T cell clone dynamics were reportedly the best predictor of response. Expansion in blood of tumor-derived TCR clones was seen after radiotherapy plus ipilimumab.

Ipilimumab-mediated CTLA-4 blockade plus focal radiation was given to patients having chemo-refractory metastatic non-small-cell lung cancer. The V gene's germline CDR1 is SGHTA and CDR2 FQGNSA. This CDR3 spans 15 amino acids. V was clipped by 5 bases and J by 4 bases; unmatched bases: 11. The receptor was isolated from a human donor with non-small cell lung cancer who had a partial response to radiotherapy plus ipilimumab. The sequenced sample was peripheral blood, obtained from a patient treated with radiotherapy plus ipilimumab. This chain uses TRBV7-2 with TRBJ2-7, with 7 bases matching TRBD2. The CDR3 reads CASSVGGSSIYEQYF. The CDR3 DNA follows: TGTGCCAGCAGCGTGGGGGGGAGCAGTATATACGAGCAGTACTTC.